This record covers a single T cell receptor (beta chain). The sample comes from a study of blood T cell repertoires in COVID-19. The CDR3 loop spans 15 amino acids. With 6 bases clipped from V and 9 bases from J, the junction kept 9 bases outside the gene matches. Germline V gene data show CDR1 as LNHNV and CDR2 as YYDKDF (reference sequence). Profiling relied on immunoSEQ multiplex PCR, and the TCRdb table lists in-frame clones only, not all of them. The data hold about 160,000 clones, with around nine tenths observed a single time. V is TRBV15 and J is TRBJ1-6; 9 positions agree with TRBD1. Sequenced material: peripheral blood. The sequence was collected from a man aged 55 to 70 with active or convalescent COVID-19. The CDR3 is CATSVMTGGASPLHF. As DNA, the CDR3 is TGTGCCACCAGTGTCATGACAGGGGGAGCTTCACCCCTCCACTTT.